This T cell receptor beta chain was identified in a study of CD8 T cells in ankylosing spondylitis (dated by TCRdb to 2015 to 2018). About the study as a whole: T cell receptor beta repertoires were profiled in healthy donors and ankylosing spondylitis patients so that disease-linked TCR variants could be found. The full study cohort was made up of 25 ankylosing spondylitis patients and 95 to 130 healthy donors. Peripheral blood was sampled, and synovial fluid was also collected from ankylosing spondylitis patients.

This clonotype was observed a single time. This clone's antigen is unknown. The input lacks base qualities; no much larger clone sits a single base away. One read provides weak support. Broad study findings and their caveats: A CD8+ phenotype was shown by the disease-linked clones, which were found at relatively low frequencies in peripheral blood. Some of the motif variants had been reported before in the synovial fluid and blood of reactive arthritis patients, a finding that suggests common disease-initiation mechanisms. Significant enrichment of the disease-linked clones was reported in matched synovial fluid samples from ankylosing spondylitis patients. Blood from ankylosing spondylitis patients appeared to be characterized by a TCR beta motif made up of several highly homologous amino acid variants.

From the cysteine up to the phenylalanine, the CDR3 has a length of 16 residues. Just the 48-base CDR3 DNA is kept, in frame starting at base 1. Unmatched junction bases come to 11, with V trimmed by 0 bases and J by 7 bases. CDR1 and CDR2 (LNHNV, YYDKDF) derive from the germline V gene (reference sequence). Instrument used: Illumina HiSeq 2500. TCR beta libraries were prepared by quantitative 5'-RACE with molecular barcodes. Per the source publication's procedure: To identify disease-linked TCR variants, a new computational method was used, one built on a probabilistic model of VDJ rearrangement. Through fastp at Q25 and MiXCR, TCRdb rebuilt clones from the public reads, retaining in-frame beta chains. Each entry merges the rows of one CDR3 protein and shows their most common DNA and genes. These V and J calls originate from TCRdb's pipeline instead of the authors' own analysis. This sample is represented by some 330,000 distinct CDR3 sequences; less than 10% of them were singletons. The ten largest clones represent more than 14% of the sample.

This TCR came from a male donor with ankylosing spondylitis. In this chain, TRBV15 is recombined with TRBJ2-7; 8 bases in the junction line up with TRBD1. Sequenced material: blood, either unsorted or a sorted T cell fraction (not recorded which). Read as DNA, the sequence is TGTGCCACCAGCAGAGATCTCGCGACAGGGGTTGGTGAGCAGTACTTC. Translation gives CATSRDLATGVGEQYF.